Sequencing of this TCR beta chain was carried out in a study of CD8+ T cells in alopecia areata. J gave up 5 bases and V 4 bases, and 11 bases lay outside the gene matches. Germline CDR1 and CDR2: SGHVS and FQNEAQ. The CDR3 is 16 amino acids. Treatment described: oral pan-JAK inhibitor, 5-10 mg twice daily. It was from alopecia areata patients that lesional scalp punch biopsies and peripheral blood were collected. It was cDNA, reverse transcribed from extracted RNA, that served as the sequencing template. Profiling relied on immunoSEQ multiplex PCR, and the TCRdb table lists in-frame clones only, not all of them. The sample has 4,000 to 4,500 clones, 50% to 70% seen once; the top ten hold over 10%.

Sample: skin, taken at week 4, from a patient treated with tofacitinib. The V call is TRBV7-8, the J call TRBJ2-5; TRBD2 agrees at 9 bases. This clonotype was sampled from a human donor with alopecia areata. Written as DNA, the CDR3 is TGTGCCAGCAGCTACCAGCGGGAGGAGGGTAGGGAGACCCAGTACTTC. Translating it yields CASSYQREEGRETQYF.